This T cell receptor beta chain stems from a study of blood T cell repertoires in COVID-19. Assay used: immunoSEQ multiplex PCR; TCRdb lists only in-frame clones, some missing. The sample carries some 430,000 clones, about 90% recorded once. This receptor was obtained from a man aged 18 to 35 who had recovered from COVID-19. Input material: PBMCs or T cells enriched from blood (not recorded which).

CDR3 nucleotide sequence: TGTGCCAGCAGTTTCGAAGGACTGGTCGTGAATGAGCAGTTCTTC. Translated, it gives CASSFEGLVVNEQFF. This chain connects TRBV6-2 or TRBV6-3 to TRBJ2-1, with a weak D call TRBD2 (5 bases). Germline assignment: CDR1 MNHEY and CDR2 SVGEGT. CDR3 length equals 15 residues. V was shortened by 4 bases and J by 7 bases, with 17 bases between the two germline ends.